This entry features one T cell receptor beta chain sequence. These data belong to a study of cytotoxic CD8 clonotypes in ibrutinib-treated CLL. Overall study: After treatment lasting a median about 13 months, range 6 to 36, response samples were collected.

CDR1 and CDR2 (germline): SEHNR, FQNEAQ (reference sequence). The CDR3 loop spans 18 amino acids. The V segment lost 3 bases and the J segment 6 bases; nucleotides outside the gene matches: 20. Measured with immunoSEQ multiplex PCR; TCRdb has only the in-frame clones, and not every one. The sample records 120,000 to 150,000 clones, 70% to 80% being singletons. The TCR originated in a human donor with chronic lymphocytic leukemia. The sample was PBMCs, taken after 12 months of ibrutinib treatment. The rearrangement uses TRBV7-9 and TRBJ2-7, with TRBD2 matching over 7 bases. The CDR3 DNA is TGTGCCAGCAGCTTGTTGCCACGTCGATCCGTTCGCGGGGGCGAGCAGTACTTC. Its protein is CASSLLPRRSVRGGEQYF.